The 5 T cell receptor beta chains listed next were all sequenced from one sample in a study of shared clonotypes between healthy human individuals. Clones were read by immunoSEQ multiplex PCR, and TCRdb kept only the in-frame ones, dropping some. The sample lists 2 million or so clones, 85% to 95% occurring once. The sequenced sample was naive CD4+ T cells sorted from blood. Subset described: CD45RA+ positively selected. The origin of the receptors is a man aged 18 to 30 in good health.

The chain employs TRBV10-3 and TRBJ1-3; the D gene is possibly TRBD1 (5 bases). V lost 7 bases, J lost 0 bases, and 10 bases lay in between. Germline V lookup: CDR1 ENHRY, CDR2 SYGVKD. This CDR3 comprises 14 residues. The CDR3 sequence is CAIKTEHSGNTIYF. The CDR3 bases are TGTGCCATCAAGACAGAGCACTCTGGAAACACCATATATTTT.

V gene TRBV30 combines with J gene TRBJ1-2; the D gene is possibly TRBD1 (5 bases). In germline, CDR1 is GTSNPN, CDR2 SVGIG (reference sequence). Trimming took off 8 bases at V and 5 bases at J, with 21 bases between the two ends. This CDR3 is 14 amino acids long. The CDR3 spells CALGRTPLGYGYTF. The DNA of the CDR3 is TGTGCCCTGGGACGGACCCCTCTGGGGTATGGCTACACCTTC.

This rearrangement joins TRBV18 to TRBJ1-4; tentatively, D is TRBD1 (5 bases). CDR1 and CDR2 (germline): KGHSH, LQKENI. The V and J ends lost 8 bases and 0 bases respectively, with 7 bases between them. The CDR3 is 13 residues long. In nucleotides, the CDR3 is TGTGCCAGCGGGACGGCAACTAATGAAAAACTGTTTTTT. It specifies CASGTATNEKLFF.

The V call is TRBV6-5, the J call TRBJ1-1; D is possibly TRBD1 (6 bases). The CDR3 covers 13 residues. Per germline, CDR1 MNHEY and CDR2 SVGAGI. Trimming took off 7 bases at V and 6 bases at J, with 15 bases between the two ends. The CDR3 DNA sequence: TGTGCCAGCACCGGGGGCGGGAATGCTGAAGCTTTCTTT. Its protein product is CASTGGGNAEAFF.

The CDR3 spells CASRGGAYEQYF. CDR3 in DNA: TGTGCCAGCCGCGGAGGCGCCTACGAGCAGTACTTC. The J gene is TRBJ2-7, the V gene TRBV2; D is perhaps TRBD2 (5 bases). The CDR3 sequence is 12 residues long. Germline loops: CDR1 SNHLY, CDR2 FYNNEI. V was trimmed by 8 bases and J by 2 bases, leaving 10 bases between them.